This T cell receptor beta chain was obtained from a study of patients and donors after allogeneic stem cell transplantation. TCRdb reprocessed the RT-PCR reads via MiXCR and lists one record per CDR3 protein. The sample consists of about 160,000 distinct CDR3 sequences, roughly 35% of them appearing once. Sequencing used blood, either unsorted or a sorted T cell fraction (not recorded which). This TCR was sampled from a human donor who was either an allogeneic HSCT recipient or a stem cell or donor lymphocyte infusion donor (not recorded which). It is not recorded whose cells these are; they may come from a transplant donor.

In nucleotides, the CDR3 is TGTGCCAGCAGTGAAGGTATCTGGAACACCATATATTTT. Protein: CASSEGIWNTIYF. This chain connects TRBV6-1 to TRBJ1-3; D uncertain. Germline V CDR1 and CDR2: MNHNS, SASEGT. CDR3 length: 13 residues. Trimming removed 1 base at V and 7 bases at J, with 8 bases between.